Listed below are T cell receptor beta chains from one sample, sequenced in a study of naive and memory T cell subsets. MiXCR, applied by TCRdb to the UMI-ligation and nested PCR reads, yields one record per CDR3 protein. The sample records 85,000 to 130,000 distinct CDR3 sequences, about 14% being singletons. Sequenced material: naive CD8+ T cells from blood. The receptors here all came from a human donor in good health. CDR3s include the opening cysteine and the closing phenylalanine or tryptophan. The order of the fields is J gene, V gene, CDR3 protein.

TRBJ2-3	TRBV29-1	CSVEVTSGRQTKDTQYF
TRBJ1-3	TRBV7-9	CASSFTYPGLQNTIYF
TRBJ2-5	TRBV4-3	CASSQGGGGQETQYF
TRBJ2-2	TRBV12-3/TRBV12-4	CASSPGTSGVPGELFF
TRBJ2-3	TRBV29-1	CSVEPSYGTDTQYF
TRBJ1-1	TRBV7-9	CASSLALGNTEAFF
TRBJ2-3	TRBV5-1	CASSGTGTDTQYF
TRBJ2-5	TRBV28	CASSFTTWQETQYF
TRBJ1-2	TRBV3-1	CASSQDVAGSNYGYTF
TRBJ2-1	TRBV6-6	CASSQLAGAYNEQFF
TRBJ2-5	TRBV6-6	CASSPDSSGETQYF
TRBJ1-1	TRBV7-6	CASSLAEWGKNTEAFF
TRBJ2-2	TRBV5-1	CASSDLLANTGELFF
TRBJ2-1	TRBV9	CASSVAASGYNEQFF
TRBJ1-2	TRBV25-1	CASSARGDGYTF
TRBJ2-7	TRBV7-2	CASSLVGGSGWTYEQYF
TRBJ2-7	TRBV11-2	CASSDGGSYEQYF
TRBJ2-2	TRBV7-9	CASSKEAGSLVTGELFF
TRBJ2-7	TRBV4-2	CASSQNRDSYYEQYF
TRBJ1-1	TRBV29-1	CSVVLAAAEAFF
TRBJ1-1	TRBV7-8	CASSLATGTWNAEAFF
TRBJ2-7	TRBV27	CASRRILVDEQYF
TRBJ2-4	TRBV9	CASSVAGNGIQYF
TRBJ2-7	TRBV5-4	CASSFGGKQYF
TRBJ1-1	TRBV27	CASSPLTPTEAFF
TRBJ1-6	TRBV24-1	CATSDSGHSPLHF
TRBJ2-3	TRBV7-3	CASSSIAGGPTDTQYF
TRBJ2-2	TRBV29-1	CSVDSGAAGELFF
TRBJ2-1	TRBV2	CASSESWSRSYNEQFF
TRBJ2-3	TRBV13	CASSPTSDTQYF
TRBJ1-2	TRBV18	CASSPGRGQGPEGYTF
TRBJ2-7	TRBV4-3	CASSPFRDSTYEQYF
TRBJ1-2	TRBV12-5	CASGPEAGGLGRGYTF
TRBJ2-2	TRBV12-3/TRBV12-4	CASSLQVPGELFF
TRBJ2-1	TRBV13	CASSSPRLSVHNEQFF
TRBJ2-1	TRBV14	CASSQVSQGNEQFF
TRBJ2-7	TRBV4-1	CASSQSDRFDEQYF
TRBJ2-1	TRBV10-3	CATDRGTGGNEQFF
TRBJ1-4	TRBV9	CASTLGGGGGEKLFF
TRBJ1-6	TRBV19	CASSMMGSEGGSSYNSPLHF
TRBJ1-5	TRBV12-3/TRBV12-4	CASSPGHPGQLNQPQHF
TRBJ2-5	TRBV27	CASSDRDGETQYF
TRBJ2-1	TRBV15	CATSRDRAGGYNEQFF
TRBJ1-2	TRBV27	CASSLTRSYGYTF
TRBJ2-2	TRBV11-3	CASSLGSSFAGELFF
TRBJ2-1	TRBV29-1	CSVGPGPDAYNEQFF
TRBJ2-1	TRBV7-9	CASSLGWMDNEQFF
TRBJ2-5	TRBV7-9	CASSFPPGAQETQYF
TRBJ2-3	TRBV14	CASSPNRLMGTQYF
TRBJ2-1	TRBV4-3	CATHLNAHSYNEQFF
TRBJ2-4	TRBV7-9	CASSSGVAKNIQYF
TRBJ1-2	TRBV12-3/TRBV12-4	CASSLGAGAHYGYTF
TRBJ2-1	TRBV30	CAWAIGTSGNNEQFF